This TCR beta chain appears in the sequencing data of a study of post-analysis software for immune sequencing data (dated by TCRdb to the mid-2010s). Study-wide context: Recorded disease courses included relapsing-remitting, secondary progressive and progressive-relapsing multiple sclerosis, with some patients lacking subtype annotation. The multiple sclerosis patient repertoires were compared with about a dozen previously published healthy control repertoires from donors aged 6 to 25 years. A subset of samples was prepared in parallel using single-end sample barcoding, then pooled and co-amplified after Illumina adapter ligation.

To demonstrate the VDJtools post-analysis software, TCR beta repertoires were profiled from the peripheral blood of 13 young patients with multiple sclerosis. Multiple sclerosis patients were children and adolescents aged roughly 6 to 16 years. The library came from PCR. The sequencer listed for this sample is Illumina HiSeq 2500. Unique molecular identifiers were incorporated into TCR beta cDNA libraries to reduce PCR and sequencing biases. Per 1 to 10 million input T cells, roughly 500,000 cDNA molecules were obtained, such that each molecule approximated one T cell. The patient libraries were prepared and sequenced using the same protocol as the earlier healthy control dataset. Samples belonging to the same batch were prepared together, multiplexed and sequenced on a shared HiSeq lane. Per the source publication's procedure: Raw barcoded reads were processed with MIGEC, and single-read molecular identifier groups were discarded before consensus assembly and CDR3 extraction. Clonotype tables were post-analysed with VDJtools, normalizing diversity by down-sampling all datasets to the smallest sample size. In repertoire overlap clustering, CDR3 amino acid sequences, but not nucleotide sequences, were matched to correct batch-related cross-sample contamination. TCRdb trimmed the raw reads at Q25, called clones with MiXCR and kept productive beta chains. Rows with one shared CDR3 protein collapse into an entry with the most common genes and DNA. What appears here as the V and J calls and clone size reflects TCRdb's work, not the paper's. In this sample the table shows 450,000 to 700,000 distinct CDR3 sequences, around 40% of which occur a single time. The ten largest clones represent roughly 1.7% of the sample.

About this clonotype itself: Its antigen is not yet known. Per-base qualities were not stored, and no clone one base away is much larger.

Study-level results and caveats: The control group was slightly older than the multiple sclerosis patient group. When samples were clustered directly using the F measure, samples prepared in the same batch co-clustered strongly, which prompted a batch-effect correction. Significantly lower normalized Chao1 diversity was found in multiple sclerosis patients than in controls, suggesting substantial peripheral T-cell clonal expansion. Significantly higher frequencies in patients than in controls were found for about five TRBV segments, including TRBV5-6, TRBV5-1 and TRBV20-1.

The junction shows trimming of 4 bases on V and 3 bases on J, and the gene matches do not reach 12 bases of it. Sequences SGDLS (CDR1) and YYNGEE (CDR2) are obtained from the germline V gene. Including the terminal cysteine and phenylalanine, the CDR3 comprises 16 residues. Left in the record is the CDR3 DNA by itself, 48 bases read in frame from the first base. Sample: blood. The chain joins TRBV9 to TRBJ2-7; a stretch of 8 junction bases matches TRBD1. The clonotype was recovered from a girl aged 5-17 years with multiple sclerosis. The CDR3 protein: CASSPHRDRPDYEQYF. The DNA sequence is TGTGCCAGCAGCCCCCACCGGGACAGGCCAGACTACGAGCAGTACTTC.